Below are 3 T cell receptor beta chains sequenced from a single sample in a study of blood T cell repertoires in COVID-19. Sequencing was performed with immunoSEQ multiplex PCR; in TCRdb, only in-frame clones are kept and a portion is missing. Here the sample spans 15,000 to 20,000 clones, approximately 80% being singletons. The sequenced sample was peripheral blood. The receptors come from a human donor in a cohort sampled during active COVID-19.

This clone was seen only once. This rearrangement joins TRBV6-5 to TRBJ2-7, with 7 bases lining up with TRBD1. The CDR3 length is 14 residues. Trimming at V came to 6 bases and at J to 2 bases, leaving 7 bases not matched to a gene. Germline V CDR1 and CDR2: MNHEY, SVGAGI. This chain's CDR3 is CASRGIGQAYEQYF. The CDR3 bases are TGTGCCAGCAGAGGGATTGGACAGGCCTACGAGCAGTACTTC.

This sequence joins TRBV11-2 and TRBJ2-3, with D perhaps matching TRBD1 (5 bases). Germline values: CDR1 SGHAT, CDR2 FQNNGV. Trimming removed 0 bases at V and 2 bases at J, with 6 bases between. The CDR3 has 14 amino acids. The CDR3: CASSLDRDTDTQYF. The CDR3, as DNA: TGTGCCAGCAGCTTAGACAGGGACACAGATACGCAGTATTTT.

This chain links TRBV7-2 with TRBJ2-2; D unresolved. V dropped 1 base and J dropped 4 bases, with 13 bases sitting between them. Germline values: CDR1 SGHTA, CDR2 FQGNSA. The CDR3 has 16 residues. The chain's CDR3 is CASSLDTGGGTGELFF. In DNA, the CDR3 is TGTGCCAGCAGCTTAGATACGGGTGGCGGCACCGGGGAGCTGTTTTTT.